This T cell receptor (beta chain) came from a study of blood T cell repertoires in COVID-19. Overall study: The United States, Italy and Spain supplied acute and convalescent COVID-19 samples.

Generated by immunoSEQ multiplex PCR, the TCRdb table keeps only in-frame clones and is missing some. The sample yields tens of thousands of clones, about 71% seen once. V gave up 5 bases and J gave up 4 bases; unmatched junction bases: 8. The CDR3 runs 13 residues. CDR1 is GTSNPN, CDR2 SVGIG, per germline (reference sequence). Material for sequencing was peripheral blood. This chain joins TRBV30 and TRBJ2-7, with 7 bases identical to TRBD1. This TCR was sampled from a woman aged 55-70 years in a cohort sampled during active or convalescent COVID-19. The CDR3: CAWAPGQRYEQYF. In DNA form, the CDR3 reads TGTGCCTGGGCCCCGGGACAGAGATACGAGCAGTACTTC.